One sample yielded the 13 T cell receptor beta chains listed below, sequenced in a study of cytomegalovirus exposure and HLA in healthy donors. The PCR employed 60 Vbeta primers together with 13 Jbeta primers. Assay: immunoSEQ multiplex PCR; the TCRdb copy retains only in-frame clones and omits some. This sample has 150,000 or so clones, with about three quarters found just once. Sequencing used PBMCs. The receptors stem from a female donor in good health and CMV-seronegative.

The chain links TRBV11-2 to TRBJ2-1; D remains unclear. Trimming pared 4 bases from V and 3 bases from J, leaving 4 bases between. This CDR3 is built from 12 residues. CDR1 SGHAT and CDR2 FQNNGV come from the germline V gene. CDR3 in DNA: TGTGCCAGCAGCTCCGGCTACAATGAGCAGTTCTTC. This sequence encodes CASSSGYNEQFF. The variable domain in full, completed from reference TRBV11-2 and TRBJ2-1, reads EAGVAQSPRYKIIEKRQSVAFWCNPISGHATLYWYQQILGQGPKLLIQFQNNGVVDDSQLPKDRFSAERLKGVDSTLKIQPAKLEDSAVYLCASSSGYNEQFFGPGTRLTVL.

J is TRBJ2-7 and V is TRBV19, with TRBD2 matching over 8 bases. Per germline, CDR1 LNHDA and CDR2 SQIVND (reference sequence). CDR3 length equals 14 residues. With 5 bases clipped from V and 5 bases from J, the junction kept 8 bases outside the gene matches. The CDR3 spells CASSPIAGSDEQYF. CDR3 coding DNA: TGTGCCAGTAGTCCCATAGCGGGAAGCGACGAGCAGTACTTC.

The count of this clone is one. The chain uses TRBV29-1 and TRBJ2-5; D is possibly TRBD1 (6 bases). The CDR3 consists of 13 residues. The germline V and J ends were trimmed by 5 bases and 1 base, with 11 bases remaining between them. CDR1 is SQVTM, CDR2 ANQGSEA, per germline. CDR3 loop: CSVSGTIQETQYF. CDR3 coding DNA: TGCAGCGTTTCCGGGACAATCCAAGAGACCCAGTACTTC.

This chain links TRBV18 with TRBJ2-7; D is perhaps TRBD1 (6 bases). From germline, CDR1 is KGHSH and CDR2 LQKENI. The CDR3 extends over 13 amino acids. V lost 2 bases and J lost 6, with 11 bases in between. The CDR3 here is CASSPSDRSEQYF. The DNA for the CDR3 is TGTGCCAGCTCACCATCAGACAGGTCCGAGCAGTACTTC.

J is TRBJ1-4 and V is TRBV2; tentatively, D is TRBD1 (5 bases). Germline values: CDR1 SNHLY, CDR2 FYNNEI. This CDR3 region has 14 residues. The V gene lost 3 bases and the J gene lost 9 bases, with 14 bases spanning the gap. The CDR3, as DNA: TGTGCCAGCAGTGACTCCTCCGGGACTAAAAAACTGTTTTTT. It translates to CASSDSSGTKKLFF. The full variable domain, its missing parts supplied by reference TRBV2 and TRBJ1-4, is EPEVTQTPSHQVTQMGQEVILRCVPISNHLYFYWYRQILGQKVEFLVSFYNNEISEKSEIFDDQFSVERPDGSNFTLKIRSTKLEDSAMYFCASSDSSGTKKLFFGSGTQLSVL.

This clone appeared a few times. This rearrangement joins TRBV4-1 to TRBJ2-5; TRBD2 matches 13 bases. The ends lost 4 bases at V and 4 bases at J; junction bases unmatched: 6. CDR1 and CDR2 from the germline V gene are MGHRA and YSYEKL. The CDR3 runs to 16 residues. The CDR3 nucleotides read TGCGCCAGCAGCCTTCGACTAGCGGGGGGCCGAGAGACCCAGTACTTC. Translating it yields CASSLRLAGGRETQYF.

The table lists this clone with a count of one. This chain's CDR3 is CASSGNRVLSNQPQHF. Written as DNA, the CDR3 is TGTGCCAGTAGTGGTAACAGGGTTCTCAGCAATCAGCCCCAGCATTTT. V is TRBV19 and J is TRBJ1-5; D is perhaps TRBD1 (6 bases). Trimming took 5 bases from V and 1 from J, leaving 15 bases between them. Germline CDR1 and CDR2: LNHDA and SQIVND (reference sequence). CDR3 length: 16 amino acids.

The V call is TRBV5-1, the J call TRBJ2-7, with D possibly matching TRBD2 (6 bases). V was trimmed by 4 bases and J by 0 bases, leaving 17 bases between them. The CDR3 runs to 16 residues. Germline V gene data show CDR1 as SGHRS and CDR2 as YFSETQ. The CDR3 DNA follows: TGCGCCAGCAGCCCGGAGGCGGGGTCTTCCTCCTACGAGCAGTACTTC. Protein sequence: CASSPEAGSSSYEQYF.

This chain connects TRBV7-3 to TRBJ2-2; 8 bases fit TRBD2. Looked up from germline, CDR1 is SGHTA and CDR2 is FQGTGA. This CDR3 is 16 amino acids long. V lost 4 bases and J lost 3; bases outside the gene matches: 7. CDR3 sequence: CASSSQGRGDTGELFF. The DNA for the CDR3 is TGTGCCAGCAGCTCCCAAGGGCGGGGGGACACCGGGGAGCTGTTTTTT.

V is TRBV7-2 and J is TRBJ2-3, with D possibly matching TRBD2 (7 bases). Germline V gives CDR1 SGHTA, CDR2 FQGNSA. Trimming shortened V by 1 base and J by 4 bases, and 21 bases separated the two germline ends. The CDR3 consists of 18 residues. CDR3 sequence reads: CASSLVLAASGGADTQYF. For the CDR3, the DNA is TGTGCCAGCAGCTTAGTTCTAGCGGCCTCTGGGGGCGCAGATACGCAGTATTTT.

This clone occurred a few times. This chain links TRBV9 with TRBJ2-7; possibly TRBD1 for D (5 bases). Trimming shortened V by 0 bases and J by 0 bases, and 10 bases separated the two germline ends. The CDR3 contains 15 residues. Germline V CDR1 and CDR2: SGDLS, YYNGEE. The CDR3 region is CASSVVDSPSYEQYF. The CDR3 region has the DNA TGTGCCAGCAGCGTAGTAGACAGCCCCTCCTACGAGCAGTACTTC.

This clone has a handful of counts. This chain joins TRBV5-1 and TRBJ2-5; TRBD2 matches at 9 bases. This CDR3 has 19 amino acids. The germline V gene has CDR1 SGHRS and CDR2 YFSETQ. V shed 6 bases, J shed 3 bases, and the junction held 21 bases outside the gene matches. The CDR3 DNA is TGCGCCAGCAAGGCTCCGGGACTAGCCGCTCCACCCACAAAAGAGACCCAGTACTTC. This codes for CASKAPGLAAPPTKETQYF. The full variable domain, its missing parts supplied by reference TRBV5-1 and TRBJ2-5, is KAGVTQTPRYLIKTRGQQVTLSCSPISGHRSVSWYQQTPGQGLQFLFEYFSETQRNKGNFPGRFSGRQFSNSRSEMNVSTLELGDSALYLCASKAPGLAAPPTKETQYFGPGTRLLVL.

CDR3 protein: CASSSHRGANYGYTF. The CDR3 coding sequence is TGTGCCAGCAGCTCTCACAGGGGAGCGAACTATGGCTACACCTTC. The genes are TRBV7-2 and TRBJ1-2, with 7 bases that match TRBD1. Germline-derived CDR1 and CDR2 are SGHTA and FQGNSA. Trimming removed 4 bases from V and 2 bases from J; junction bases left unmatched: 7. This CDR3 has 15 residues.